This TCR beta chain stems from a study of patients and donors after allogeneic stem cell transplantation. Per germline, CDR1 SGHRS and CDR2 YFSETQ. The CDR3 totals 14 residues. V was pared by 1 base and J by 7 bases, with 12 bases between. This clonotype was detected a few times. TCRdb passed the RT-PCR reads through MiXCR, listing each CDR3 protein once. Among approximately 210,000 distinct CDR3 sequences listed, roughly two fifths were seen once. The source is a human donor who was either an allogeneic HSCT recipient or a stem cell or donor lymphocyte infusion donor (not recorded which). It is not recorded whose cells these are; they may come from a transplant donor. The source material was blood, either unsorted or a sorted T cell fraction (not recorded which). The chain couples TRBV5-1 to TRBJ2-1; D perhaps matches TRBD2 (6 bases). The CDR3: CASSLTGVGNEQFF. The CDR3 nucleotides are TGCGCCAGCAGCTTGACGGGAGTGGGGAATGAGCAGTTCTTC.